This entry describes one T cell receptor beta chain. Its antigen is not identified. The data stem from a study of shared clonotypes between healthy human individuals. As for the study in general: CD8 memory received one plate per donor, CD8 naive two, CD4 memory three and CD4 naive three.

Germline CDR1 and CDR2: SGHNT and YYREEE (reference sequence). V was clipped by 2 bases and J by 2 bases; unmatched bases: 4. This CDR3 is built from 14 residues. Study results and caveats: Blood was the sole source, and tissue repertoires probably differ. The rarefaction results pointed to incomplete sorted-subset sequencing despite large depth. Clonotypes that were shared across a handful of donors made up around 4.6% of naive CD4 clonotypes.

The naive CD8 subset, CD45RO-negative cells positively selected for CCR7, excluded terminally differentiated effector memory CD45RA+ cells. The protocol was immunoSEQ multiplex PCR, while the TCRdb copy is restricted to in-frame clones and leaves out a portion. The data contain some 2.1 million clones, about 94% of them singletons. This TCR was sampled from a man between 18 and 29 years old in good health. Some clones in this sample may be carry-over from other donors' samples. This chain links TRBV5-4 with TRBJ2-7; 7 nucleotides agree with TRBD2. Sequenced sample: naive CD8+ T cells from PBMCs. The CDR3 DNA reads as TGTGCCAGCAGCTTTAGCGGGCCCGCCTACGAGCAGTACTTC. This sequence encodes CASSFSGPAYEQYF.